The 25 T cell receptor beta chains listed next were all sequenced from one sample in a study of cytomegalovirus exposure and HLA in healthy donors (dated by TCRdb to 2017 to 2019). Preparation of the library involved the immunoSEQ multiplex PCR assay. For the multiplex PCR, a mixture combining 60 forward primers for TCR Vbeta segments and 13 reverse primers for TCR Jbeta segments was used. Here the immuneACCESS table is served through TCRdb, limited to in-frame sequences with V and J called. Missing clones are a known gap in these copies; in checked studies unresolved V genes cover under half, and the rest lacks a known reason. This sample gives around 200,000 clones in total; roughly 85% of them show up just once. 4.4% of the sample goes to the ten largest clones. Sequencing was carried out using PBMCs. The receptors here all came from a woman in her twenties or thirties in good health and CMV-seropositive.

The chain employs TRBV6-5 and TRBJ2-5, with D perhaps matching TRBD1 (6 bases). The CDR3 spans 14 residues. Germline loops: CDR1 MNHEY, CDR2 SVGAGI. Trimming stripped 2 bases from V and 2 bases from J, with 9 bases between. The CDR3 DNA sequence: TGTGCCAGCAGTTACCAGGGGTCACAAGAGACCCAGTACTTC. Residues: CASSYQGSQETQYF.

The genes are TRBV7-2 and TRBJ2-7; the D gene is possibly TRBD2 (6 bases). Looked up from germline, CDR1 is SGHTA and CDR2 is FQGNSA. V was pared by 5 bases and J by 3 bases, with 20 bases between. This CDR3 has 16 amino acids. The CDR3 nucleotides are TGTGCCAGCAGCCCCCACTCGCGGGGTTTATTCTACGAGCAGTACTTC. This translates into CASSPHSRGLFYEQYF.

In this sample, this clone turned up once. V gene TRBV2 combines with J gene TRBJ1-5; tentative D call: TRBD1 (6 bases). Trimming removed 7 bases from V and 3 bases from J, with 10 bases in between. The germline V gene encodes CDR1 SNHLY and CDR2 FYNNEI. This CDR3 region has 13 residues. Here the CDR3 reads CASTTGHNQPQHF. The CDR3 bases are TGTGCCAGCACCACAGGGCACAATCAGCCCCAGCATTTT.

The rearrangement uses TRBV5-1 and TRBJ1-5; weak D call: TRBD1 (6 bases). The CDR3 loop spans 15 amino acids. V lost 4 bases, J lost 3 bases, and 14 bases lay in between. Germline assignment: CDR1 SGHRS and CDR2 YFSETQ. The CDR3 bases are TGCGCCAGCAGCCCGGGGGCGGGGGCCAATCAGCCCCAGCATTTT. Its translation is CASSPGAGANQPQHF. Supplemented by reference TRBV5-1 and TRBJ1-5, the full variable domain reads KAGVTQTPRYLIKTRGQQVTLSCSPISGHRSVSWYQQTPGQGLQFLFEYFSETQRNKGNFPGRFSGRQFSNSRSEMNVSTLELGDSALYLCASSPGAGANQPQHFGDGTRLSIL.

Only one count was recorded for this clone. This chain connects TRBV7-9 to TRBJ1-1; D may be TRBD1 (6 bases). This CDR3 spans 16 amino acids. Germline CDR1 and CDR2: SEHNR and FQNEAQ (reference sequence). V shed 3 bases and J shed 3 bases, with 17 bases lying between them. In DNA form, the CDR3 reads TGTGCCAGCAGCTTCCCTCTGGGGGGGCGCGACACTGAAGCTTTCTTT. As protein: CASSFPLGGRDTEAFF.

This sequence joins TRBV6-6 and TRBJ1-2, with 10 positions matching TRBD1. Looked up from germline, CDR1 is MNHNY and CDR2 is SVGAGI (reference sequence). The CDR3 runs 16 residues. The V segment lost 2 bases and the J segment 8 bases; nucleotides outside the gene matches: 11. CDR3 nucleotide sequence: TGTGCCAGCAGTTACGATAAGACAGGGGGCGCGGAGGGCTACACCTTC. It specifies CASSYDKTGGAEGYTF.

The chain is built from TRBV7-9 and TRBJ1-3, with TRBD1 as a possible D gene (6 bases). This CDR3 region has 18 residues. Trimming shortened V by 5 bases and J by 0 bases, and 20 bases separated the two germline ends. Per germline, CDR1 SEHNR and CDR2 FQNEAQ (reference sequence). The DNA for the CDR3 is TGTGCCAGCAGCCCAATCGGGACACTTGTTACCTCTGGAAACACCATATATTTT. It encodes CASSPIGTLVTSGNTIYF.

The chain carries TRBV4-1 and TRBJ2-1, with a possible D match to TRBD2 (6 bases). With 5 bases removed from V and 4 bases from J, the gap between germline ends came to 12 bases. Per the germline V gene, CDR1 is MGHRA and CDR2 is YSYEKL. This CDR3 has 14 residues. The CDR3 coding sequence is TGCGCCAGCAGCAAAAACGGGGGTTACAATGAGCAGTTCTTC. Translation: CASSKNGGYNEQFF.

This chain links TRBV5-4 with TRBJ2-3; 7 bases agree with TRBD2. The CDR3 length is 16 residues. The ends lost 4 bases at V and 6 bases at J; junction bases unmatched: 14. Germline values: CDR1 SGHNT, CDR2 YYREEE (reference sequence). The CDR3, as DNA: TGTGCCAGCAGCAACCCCTGGGCGGGAGCTCAGGATACGCAGTATTTT. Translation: CASSNPWAGAQDTQYF.

CDR3 amino acids: CASSPLADTDTQYF. The CDR3 DNA is TGTGCCAGCAGCCCACTAGCGGACACAGATACGCAGTATTTT. The chain employs TRBV11-2 and TRBJ2-3; TRBD2 matches 8 bases. Germline loops: CDR1 SGHAT, CDR2 FQNNGV. Germline trimming cut 5 bases from V and 2 bases from J; bases unmatched to any gene: 3. The CDR3 contains 14 residues.

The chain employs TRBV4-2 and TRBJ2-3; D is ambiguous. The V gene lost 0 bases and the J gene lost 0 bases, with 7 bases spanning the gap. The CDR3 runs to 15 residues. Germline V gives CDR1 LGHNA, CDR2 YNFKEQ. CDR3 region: CASSQDRASTDTQYF. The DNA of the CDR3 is TGTGCCAGCAGCCAAGATCGAGCCAGCACAGATACGCAGTATTTT.

DNA for the CDR3: TGTGCCAGCCTCCGGGACAAACCCTACGAGCAGTACTTC. Amino acid sequence: CASLRDKPYEQYF. The rearrangement uses TRBV21-1 and TRBJ2-7; the DNA was not compared with TRBD1, the D call given in the table. TRBV21-1 is a recognized pseudogene. The CDR3 has 13 amino acids.

In DNA, the CDR3 is TGCGCCAGCAGCCCAGACAGGGCCTCTAACTATGGCTACACCTTC. Translation gives CASSPDRASNYGYTF. This rearrangement joins TRBV4-3 to TRBJ1-2, with 7 bases aligning to TRBD1. CDR1 and CDR2 from the germline V gene are LGHNA and YSLEER. The CDR3 is made up of 15 amino acids. V trimming: 4 bases; J trimming: 0 bases; junction bases outside the gene matches: 5.

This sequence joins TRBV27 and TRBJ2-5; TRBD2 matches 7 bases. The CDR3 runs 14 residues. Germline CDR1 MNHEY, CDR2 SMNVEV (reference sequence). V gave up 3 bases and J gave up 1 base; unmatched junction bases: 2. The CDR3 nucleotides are TGTGCCAGCAGTTTCTCTAGCGGCCAAGAGACCCAGTACTTC. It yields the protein CASSFSSGQETQYF.

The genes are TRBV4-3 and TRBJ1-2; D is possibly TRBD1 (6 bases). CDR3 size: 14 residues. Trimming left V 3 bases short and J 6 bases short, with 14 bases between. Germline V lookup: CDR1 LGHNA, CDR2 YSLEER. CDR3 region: CASSHSSGADGYTF. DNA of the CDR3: TGCGCCAGCAGCCACTCGTCAGGGGCCGATGGCTACACCTTC.

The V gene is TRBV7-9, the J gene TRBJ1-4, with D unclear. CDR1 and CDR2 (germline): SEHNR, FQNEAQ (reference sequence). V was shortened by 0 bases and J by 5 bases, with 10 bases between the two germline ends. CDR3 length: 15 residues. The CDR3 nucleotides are TGTGCCAGCAGCTTAGCTCCTGAAAGCAATGAAAAACTGTTTTTT. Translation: CASSLAPESNEKLFF.

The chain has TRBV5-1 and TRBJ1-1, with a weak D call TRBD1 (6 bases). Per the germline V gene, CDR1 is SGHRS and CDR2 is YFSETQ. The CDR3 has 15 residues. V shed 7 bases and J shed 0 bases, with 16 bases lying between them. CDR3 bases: TGCGCCAGCCACGCTCCCGGGACATTGAACACTGAAGCTTTCTTT. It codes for CASHAPGTLNTEAFF.

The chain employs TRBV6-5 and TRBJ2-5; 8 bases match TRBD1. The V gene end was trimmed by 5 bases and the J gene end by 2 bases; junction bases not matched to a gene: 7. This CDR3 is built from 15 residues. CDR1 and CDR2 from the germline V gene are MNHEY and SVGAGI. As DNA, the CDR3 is TGTGCCAGCAGTCCCTGGACAGGGATACAAGAGACCCAGTACTTC. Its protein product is CASSPWTGIQETQYF.

CDR3 in DNA: TGTGCCAGCAGCCGTAGCGCTTTTCAGGGGGCCACTGGAAACACCATATATTTT. It encodes CASSRSAFQGATGNTIYF. This rearrangement joins TRBV7-6 to TRBJ1-3; 8 bases match TRBD1. The V gene end was trimmed by 5 bases and the J gene end by 2 bases; junction bases not matched to a gene: 14. Germline V gene data show CDR1 as SGHVS and CDR2 as FNYEAQ. There are 18 residues in the CDR3. The whole variable domain, filled in from reference TRBV7-6 and TRBJ1-3, reads GAGVSQSPRYKVTKRGQDVALRCDPISGHVSLYWYRQALGQGPEFLTYFNYEAQQDKSGLPNDRFSAERPEGSISTLTIQRTEQRDSAMYRCASSRSAFQGATGNTIYFGEGSWLTVV.

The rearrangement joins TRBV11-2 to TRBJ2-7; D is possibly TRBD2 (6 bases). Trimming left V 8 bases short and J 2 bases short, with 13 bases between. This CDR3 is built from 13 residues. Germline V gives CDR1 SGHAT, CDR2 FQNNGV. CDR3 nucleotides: TGTGCCAGCGCGGGACTGACTACCTACGAGCAGTACTTC. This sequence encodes CASAGLTTYEQYF.

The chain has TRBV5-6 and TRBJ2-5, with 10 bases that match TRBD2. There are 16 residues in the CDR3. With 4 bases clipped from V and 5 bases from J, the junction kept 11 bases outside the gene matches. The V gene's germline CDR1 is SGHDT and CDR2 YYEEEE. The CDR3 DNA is TGTGCCAGCAGCCGGCTAGCGGGGGCGGGGGGGGAGACCCAGTACTTC. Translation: CASSRLAGAGGETQYF.

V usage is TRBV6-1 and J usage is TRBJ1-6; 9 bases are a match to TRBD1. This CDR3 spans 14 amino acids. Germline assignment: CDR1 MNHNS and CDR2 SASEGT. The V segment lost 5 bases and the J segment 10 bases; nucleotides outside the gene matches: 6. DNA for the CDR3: TGTGCCAGCAGTCACAGGGGGCGAGAGTCACCCCTCCACTTT. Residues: CASSHRGRESPLHF.

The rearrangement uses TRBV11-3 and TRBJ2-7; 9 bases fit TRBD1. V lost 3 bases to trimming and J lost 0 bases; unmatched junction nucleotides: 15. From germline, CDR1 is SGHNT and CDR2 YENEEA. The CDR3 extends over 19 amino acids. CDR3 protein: CASSFRQGVWERGSYEQYF. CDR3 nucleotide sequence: TGTGCCAGCAGCTTCCGACAGGGGGTGTGGGAAAGGGGCTCCTACGAGCAGTACTTC.

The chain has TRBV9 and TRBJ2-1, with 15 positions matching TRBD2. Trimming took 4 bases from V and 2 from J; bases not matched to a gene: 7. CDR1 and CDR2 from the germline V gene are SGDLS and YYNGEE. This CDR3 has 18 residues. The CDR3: CASSWTSGGAWAYNEQFF. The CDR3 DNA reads TGTGCCAGCAGCTGGACTAGCGGGGGGGCCTGGGCCTACAATGAGCAGTTCTTC.

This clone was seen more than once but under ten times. The CDR3 loop reads CASSRRGQGTLVGTEAFF. The CDR3 bases are TGTGCCAGCAGCCGCCGGGGACAGGGAACCCTTGTGGGCACTGAAGCTTTCTTT. The gene calls are TRBV7-2 and TRBJ1-1, with TRBD1 matching over 9 bases. Trimming cost V 5 bases and J 4 bases; bases outside gene matches: 17. The CDR3 runs 18 residues. Germline V gene sequence: CDR1 SGHTA, CDR2 FQGNSA.